These T cell receptor beta chains were read from a single sample in a study of cytomegalovirus exposure and HLA in healthy donors. Assay: immunoSEQ multiplex PCR; the TCRdb copy retains only in-frame clones and omits some. The profile covers over 150,000 clones, with 76% appearing a single time and 1.2% to 1.5% taken by the ten largest. The sequenced sample consisted of PBMCs. Receptor source: a man between 60 and 70 years old in good health and CMV-seronegative. Each CDR3 is given without its conserved first and last residue.

TRBJ1-1,TRBV6-5,ASSDTGRNTEAF
TRBJ1-4,TRBV25-1,ASSPVEGLEKLF
TRBJ1-2,TRBV15,ATSRDTEYSSGYT
TRBJ2-3,TRBV7-8,ASSATGDTQY
TRBJ2-3,TRBV5-4,ASSFSGTPTQY
TRBJ2-5,TRBV5-8,ASSPHGGETQY
TRBJ1-1,TRBV6-5,ASTPTGGNTEAF
TRBJ2-1,TRBV5-8,ASSPGLAGANEQF
TRBJ1-3,TRBV19,ASSTGIGGNTIY
TRBJ2-7,TRBV25-1,ASSEQSYEQY
TRBJ2-1,TRBV2,AITALPGLAANSYNEQF
TRBJ2-7,TRBV25-1,ASSLKGEQY
TRBJ1-1,TRBV4-3,ASSQGETTGEVAEAF
TRBJ1-6,TRBV25-1,ASSETRGGNSPLH
TRBJ2-5,TRBV29-1,SGTGGPLQETQY
TRBJ2-3,TRBV7-3,ASSLGTSGDTDTQY
TRBJ2-5,TRBV19,ASSSTTRETQY
TRBJ2-3,TRBV5-6,ASREWNTDTQY
TRBJ2-3,TRBV7-9,ASSRKREGRDTQY
TRBJ2-7,TRBV10-2,ASSERGEASEQY
TRBJ2-2,TRBV30,ASRPHRNTGELF
TRBJ1-6,TRBV19,ASSDRGSYNSPLH
TRBJ2-3,TRBV5-4,ASSLLSVASPDTQY
TRBJ1-1,TRBV30,AWSVGGAWAF
TRBJ2-3,TRBV5-4,ASSSRRASTDTQY
TRBJ2-1,TRBV5-1,ASSLAGRLAGMDEQF
TRBJ1-5,TRBV19,ASSSHRQVGGQPQH
TRBJ2-3,TRBV9,ASSVEGTSRQTSTDTQY
TRBJ2-7,TRBV10-1,ASIGGSYEQY